Following are 14 T cell receptor beta chains from one sample sequenced in a study of cytomegalovirus exposure and HLA in healthy donors. The PCR had 60 Vbeta and 13 Jbeta primers. Clones were sequenced by immunoSEQ multiplex PCR, and TCRdb holds only the in-frame ones, with some missing. This table holds under 200,000 clones. Sequencing was done on a sample of PBMCs. Every receptor here comes from a young man in good health and CMV-seronegative.

The rearrangement links TRBV6-5 to TRBJ1-5; 9 bases align to TRBD1. V trimming: 4 bases; J trimming: 0 bases; junction bases outside the gene matches: 1. The CDR3 runs 15 residues. Germline CDR1 is MNHEY and CDR2 is SVGAGI. This CDR3 reads CASSSGQGSNQPQHF. The CDR3 DNA reads TGTGCCAGCAGTTCGGGACAGGGTAGCAATCAGCCCCAGCATTTT.

V gene TRBV5-6 combines with J gene TRBJ1-2, with TRBD1 matching 7 bases. This CDR3 has 14 amino acids. The germline gives CDR1 SGHDT, CDR2 YYEEEE. The V gene end was trimmed by 1 base and the J gene end by 4 bases; junction bases not matched to a gene: 4. The CDR3 loop reads CASSLPDRAYGYTF. For the CDR3, the DNA is TGTGCCAGCAGCTTGCCCGACAGGGCCTATGGCTACACCTTC.

The chain combines TRBV30 with TRBJ1-5; the D gene is possibly TRBD1 (5 bases). CDR3 length: 15 amino acids. Germline CDR1 and CDR2: GTSNPN and SVGIG (reference sequence). Deletions cut 2 bases from V and 6 bases from J, with 17 bases between. The CDR3 nucleotides read TGTGCCTGGAGTCCCACAGGTGGTTGGGGTCAGCCCCAGCATTTT. Protein: CAWSPTGGWGQPQHF. The full variable domain, completed using reference TRBV30 and TRBJ1-5, is SQTIHQWPATLVQPVGSPLSLECTVEGTSNPNLYWYRQAAGRGLQLLFYSVGIGQISSEVPQNLSASRPQDRQFILSSKKLLLSDSGFYLCAWSPTGGWGQPQHFGDGTRLSIL.

This sequence joins TRBV29-1 and TRBJ2-5; TRBD2 is a possible D gene (5 bases). Germline values: CDR1 SQVTM, CDR2 ANQGSEA. This CDR3 contains 12 residues. The V gene lost 7 bases and the J gene lost 4 bases, with 13 bases spanning the gap. The CDR3 region has the DNA TGCAGCGCCGCCCAGACTACAGAGACCCAGTACTTC. It translates to CSAAQTTETQYF.

The rearrangement joins TRBV5-1 to TRBJ1-4, with 9 bases matching TRBD1. This CDR3 is 14 amino acids long. Trimming at V came to 4 bases and at J to 8 bases, leaving 6 bases not matched to a gene. Germline assignment: CDR1 SGHRS and CDR2 YFSETQ. The CDR3 spells CASSQGQGREKLFF. CDR3 nucleotides: TGCGCCAGCAGCCAGGGACAGGGTAGGGAAAAACTGTTTTTT.

The chain has TRBV29-1 and TRBJ2-2, with a weak D call TRBD2 (7 bases). V lost 3 bases, J lost 4 bases, and 18 bases lay in between. This CDR3 is 16 amino acids long. Germline loops: CDR1 SQVTM, CDR2 ANQGSEA. The CDR3 DNA sequence: TGCAGCGTTGACCCAAGGGGGGGGTGGGGCACCGGGGAGCTGTTTTTT. The encoded protein is CSVDPRGGWGTGELFF.

The chain has TRBV10-3 and TRBJ2-1; 14 nucleotides match TRBD2. V trimming: 8 bases; J trimming: 0 bases; junction bases outside the gene matches: 15. The germline V gene encodes CDR1 ENHRY and CDR2 SYGVKD. This CDR3 spans 20 amino acids. Here the CDR3 reads CAIGSAPGLAGEGSYNEQFF. DNA for the CDR3: TGTGCCATCGGGTCGGCTCCGGGACTAGCGGGAGAGGGCTCCTACAATGAGCAGTTCTTC.

V gene TRBV11-2 combines with J gene TRBJ2-3; 13 bases match TRBD2. V shed 5 bases and J 10 bases; nucleotides not matched to a gene: 12. The CDR3 is 16 residues long. Per germline, CDR1 SGHAT and CDR2 FQNNGV. The CDR3 here is CASSPWTSGGRIAQYF. CDR3 DNA: TGTGCCAGCAGCCCCTGGACTAGCGGGGGCCGCATAGCGCAGTATTTT.

The chain combines TRBV4-2 with TRBJ2-7; TRBD2 is a possible D gene (6 bases). In germline, CDR1 is LGHNA, CDR2 YNFKEQ. The V gene lost 3 bases and the J gene lost 6 bases, with 18 bases spanning the gap. The CDR3 extends over 15 amino acids. CDR3 sequence (DNA): TGTGCCAGCAGCCAGGTTACTAGCTTACCGGGCGAGCAGTACTTC. Protein: CASSQVTSLPGEQYF.

The genes are TRBV28 and TRBJ2-7; D uncertain. In germline, CDR1 is MDHEN, CDR2 SYDVKM. Trimming left V 6 bases short and J 4 bases short, with 13 bases between. The length of the CDR3 is 13 residues. CDR3 loop: CASRGDARYEQYF. CDR3 nucleotides: TGTGCCAGCAGAGGAGACGCGCGGTACGAGCAGTACTTC.

V is TRBV30 and J is TRBJ1-2; possibly TRBD1 for D (5 bases). Trimming took 0 bases from V and 6 from J, leaving 11 bases between them. Germline V gene data show CDR1 as GTSNPN and CDR2 as SVGIG (reference sequence). The CDR3 contains 13 residues. CDR3 amino acids: CAWSVLGTHGYTF. DNA for the CDR3: TGTGCCTGGAGTGTACTTGGGACTCATGGCTACACCTTC.

The chain's CDR3 is CSVGRQGNGAFF. The CDR3 DNA reads TGCAGCGTTGGCCGACAGGGGAATGGAGCTTTCTTT. The chain joins TRBV29-1 to TRBJ1-1, with 8 bases matching TRBD1. The V gene's germline CDR1 is SQVTM and CDR2 ANQGSEA. The CDR3 is 12 residues long. V shed 4 bases and J 10 bases; nucleotides not matched to a gene: 8.

V gene TRBV28 combines with J gene TRBJ2-7; D is perhaps TRBD1 (5 bases). This CDR3 has 15 amino acids. Germline V gene lookup returns CDR1 MDHEN and CDR2 SYDVKM. V lost 4 bases and J lost 1, with 14 bases in between. CDR3 region: CASSSGATQSYEQYF. In DNA, the CDR3 is TGTGCCAGCAGTTCTGGGGCCACGCAGTCCTACGAGCAGTACTTC.

V usage is TRBV6-1 and J usage is TRBJ1-2; D is uncertain. V was clipped by 2 bases and J by 0 bases, with 19 bases between them. Germline V lookup: CDR1 MNHNS, CDR2 SASEGT. The CDR3 has 18 residues. In DNA form, the CDR3 reads TGTGCCAGCAGTGAATCCGGAGGAGGTCCCAGAGCTAACTATGGCTACACCTTC. As protein: CASSESGGGPRANYGYTF.